This T cell receptor beta chain appears in the sequencing data of a study of metastatic and nonmetastatic thyroid tumors. Across the study: The comparison covered peripheral blood and tumor or nodule tissue in malignant and benign thyroid patients.

Using MiXCR, TCRdb re-called clones from the PCR reads. The data contain about 6,700 clones, about 34% of them singletons. Every patient underwent thyroid surgery untreated. Input material: adjacent normal tissue. This sequence originates from a female donor with papillary thyroid cancer or a benign thyroid nodule (not recorded which). Some clones in this sample may be carry-over from other donors' samples.

CDR3 sequence reads: CASSRGTSGSNEQFF. CDR3 nucleotide sequence: TGTGCCAGCAGCAGGGGGACTAGCGGGAGCAATGAGCAGTTCTTC. The rearrangement links TRBV6-1 to TRBJ2-1, with TRBD2 matching 14 bases. V lost 6 bases, J lost 6 bases, and 4 bases stayed unmatched. This CDR3 has 15 amino acids. CDR1 is MNHNS, CDR2 SASEGT, per germline.